This T cell receptor (beta chain) came from a study of T cells in Graves' hyperthyroidism and ophthalmopathy. Overall study results and limits: Among clonotypes expanded in thyroid above 0.001, most were also found in blood.

The PBMCs were taken from about 9.7 ml of fresh peripheral blood. Trimming took off 5 bases at V and 1 base at J, with 14 bases between the two ends. The CDR3 contains 15 residues. Looked up from germline, CDR1 is SGHTA and CDR2 is FQGNSA. Researchers amplified the TCR beta CDR3 regions from RNA transcripts. The HTBI set primed first-round TCR CDR3 RT-PCR. TCRdb passed the multiplex PCR reads through MiXCR, listing each CDR3 protein once. The sample yields around 560,000 distinct CDR3 sequences, roughly 17% seen once. This clonotype occurred many times. What it binds is unknown. This TCR derives from a woman aged 18-29 years with Graves' hyperthyroidism. Input material: blood. The gene calls are TRBV7-2 and TRBJ1-2; unclear D gene. CDR3: CASSPMGGINYGYTF. For the CDR3, the DNA is TGTGCCAGCAGCCCCATGGGAGGGATTAACTATGGCTACACCTTC.